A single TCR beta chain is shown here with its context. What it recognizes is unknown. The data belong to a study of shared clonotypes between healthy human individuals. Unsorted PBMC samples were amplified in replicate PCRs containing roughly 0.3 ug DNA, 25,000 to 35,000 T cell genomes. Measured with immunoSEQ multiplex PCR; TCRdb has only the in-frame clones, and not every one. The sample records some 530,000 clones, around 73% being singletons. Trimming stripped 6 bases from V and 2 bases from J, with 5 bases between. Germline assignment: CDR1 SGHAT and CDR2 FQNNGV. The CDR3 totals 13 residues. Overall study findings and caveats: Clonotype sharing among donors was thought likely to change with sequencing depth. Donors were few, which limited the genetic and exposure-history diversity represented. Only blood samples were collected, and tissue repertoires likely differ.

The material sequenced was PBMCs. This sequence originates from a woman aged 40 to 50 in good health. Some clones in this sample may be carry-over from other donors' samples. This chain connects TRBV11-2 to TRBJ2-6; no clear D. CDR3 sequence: CASRRTGANVLTF. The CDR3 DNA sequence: TGTGCCAGCAGGAGAACTGGGGCCAACGTCCTGACTTTC. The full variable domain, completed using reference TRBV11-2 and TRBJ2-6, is EAGVAQSPRYKIIEKRQSVAFWCNPISGHATLYWYQQILGQGPKLLIQFQNNGVVDDSQLPKDRFSAERLKGVDSTLKIQPAKLEDSAVYLCASRRTGANVLTFGAGSRLTVL.